Presented here are 9 T cell receptor beta chains from one specimen sequenced in a study of T cells in pancreatic ductal adenocarcinoma. No neoadjuvant therapy was given to the selected pancreatic ductal adenocarcinoma patients before their surgery. Measured with immunoSEQ multiplex PCR; TCRdb has only the in-frame clones, and not every one. The sample holds some 16,000 clones, about 90% seen once. The specimen was PBMCs. These receptors were obtained from a human donor with pancreatic ductal adenocarcinoma.

The V gene is TRBV5-1, the J gene TRBJ2-7; 7 bases are shared with TRBD2. With V trimmed by 1 base and J by 5 bases, 3 bases remained unmatched. This CDR3 is 13 amino acids long. Germline V lookup: CDR1 SGHRS, CDR2 YFSETQ. CDR3 sequence reads: CASSLWGGNEQYF. The CDR3 bases are TGCGCCAGCAGCTTGTGGGGGGGGAACGAGCAGTACTTC. The whole variable domain, remainder taken from reference TRBV5-1 and TRBJ2-7, is KAGVTQTPRYLIKTRGQQVTLSCSPISGHRSVSWYQQTPGQGLQFLFEYFSETQRNKGNFPGRFSGRQFSNSRSEMNVSTLELGDSALYLCASSLWGGNEQYFGPGTRLTVT.

The gene calls are TRBV2 and TRBJ1-5; D remains ambiguous. Deletions cut 7 bases from V and 7 bases from J, with 11 bases between. Germline values: CDR1 SNHLY, CDR2 FYNNEI. The CDR3 has 12 amino acids. The CDR3 nucleotides read TGTGCCAGCATGGGGAGGACCCAGCCCCAGCATTTT. Residues: CASMGRTQPQHF.

V and J are TRBV28 and TRBJ2-7; TRBD1 matches at 7 bases. This CDR3 has 12 residues. The germline V gene has CDR1 MDHEN and CDR2 SYDVKM. V shed 9 bases and J 4 bases; nucleotides not matched to a gene: 6. DNA for the CDR3: TGTGCCAGTACAGGGGATCGGTACGAGCAGTACTTC. This encodes CASTGDRYEQYF.

The chain links TRBV7-2 to TRBJ2-3; maybe TRBD2 (5 bases). Germline loops: CDR1 SGHTA, CDR2 FQGNSA. Trimming took off 5 bases at V and 1 base at J, with 13 bases between the two ends. The CDR3 runs 15 residues. CDR3 amino acids: CASSPRGPRTDTQYF. The DNA of the CDR3 is TGTGCCAGCAGCCCCCGCGGGCCCCGCACAGATACGCAGTATTTT. Looking up the rest from reference TRBV7-2 and TRBJ2-3 gives the full variable domain: GAGVSQSPSNKVTEKGKDVELRCDPISGHTALYWYRQSLGQGLEFLIYFQGNSAPDKSGLPSDRFSAERTGGSVSTLTIQRTQQEDSAVYLCASSPRGPRTDTQYFGPGTRLTVL.

The V and J genes are TRBV7-2 and TRBJ2-7, with TRBD2 matching over 8 bases. CDR1 and CDR2 from the germline V gene are SGHTA and FQGNSA. The CDR3 totals 14 residues. J was trimmed by 5 bases and V by 8 bases; bases with no gene match: 11. The CDR3 protein is CASRGWAGGDEQYF. The CDR3 DNA reads as TGTGCCAGCCGGGGTTGGGCGGGGGGCGACGAGCAGTACTTC.

CDR3 nucleotides: TGTGCCAGCAGCTTACAGGGGCCCGTTAAAGAGACCCAGTACTTC. Translated: CASSLQGPVKETQYF. V usage is TRBV5-4 and J usage is TRBJ2-5; 7 bases fit TRBD1. V dropped 2 bases and J dropped 3; count of bases not matched to a gene: 7. This CDR3 comprises 15 residues. From germline, CDR1 is SGHNT and CDR2 YYREEE (reference sequence).

V usage is TRBV30 and J usage is TRBJ1-5; D not resolved. Germline CDR1 and CDR2: GTSNPN and SVGIG (reference sequence). The ends were cut back, 4 bases at V and 0 bases at J, with 16 bases in the middle. The CDR3 runs to 16 residues. Written as DNA, the CDR3 is TGTGCCTGGAAGGAAGCAGCGAGCTATAGCAATCAGCCCCAGCATTTT. This translates into CAWKEAASYSNQPQHF.

This clone was seen just once. This sequence joins TRBV2 and TRBJ1-5; maybe TRBD1 (5 bases). The CDR3 is made up of 15 amino acids. V was shortened by 3 bases and J by 0 bases, with 9 bases between the two germline ends. From germline, CDR1 is SNHLY and CDR2 FYNNEI. The CDR3 reads CASSDSRVSNQPQHF. CDR3 DNA sequence: TGTGCCAGCAGTGACAGCAGGGTTAGCAATCAGCCCCAGCATTTT.

The rearrangement uses TRBV7-6 and TRBJ2-1; the match to TRBD2 covers 11 bases. V shed 5 bases, J shed 7 bases, and the junction held 4 bases outside the gene matches. This CDR3 region has 14 residues. Germline V gene sequence: CDR1 SGHVS, CDR2 FNYEAQ. Here the CDR3 reads CASSQLAGVNEQFF. The CDR3 nucleotides read TGTGCCAGCAGCCAACTAGCGGGGGTTAATGAGCAGTTCTTC.